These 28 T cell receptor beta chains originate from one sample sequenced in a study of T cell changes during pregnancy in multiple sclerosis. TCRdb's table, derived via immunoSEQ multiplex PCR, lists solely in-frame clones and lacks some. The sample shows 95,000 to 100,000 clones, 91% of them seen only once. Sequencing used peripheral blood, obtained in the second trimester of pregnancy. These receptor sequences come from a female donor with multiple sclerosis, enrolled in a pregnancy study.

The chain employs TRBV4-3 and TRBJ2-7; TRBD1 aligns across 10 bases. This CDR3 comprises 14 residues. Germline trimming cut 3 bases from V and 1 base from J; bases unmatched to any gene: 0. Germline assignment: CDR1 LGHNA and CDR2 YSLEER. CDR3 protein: CASSQGQGSYEQYF. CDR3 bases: TGCGCCAGCAGCCAGGGACAGGGGTCCTACGAGCAGTACTTC.

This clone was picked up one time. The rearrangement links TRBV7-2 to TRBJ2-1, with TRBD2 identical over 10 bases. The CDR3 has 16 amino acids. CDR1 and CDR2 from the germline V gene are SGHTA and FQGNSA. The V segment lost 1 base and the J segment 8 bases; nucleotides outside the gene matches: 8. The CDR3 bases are TGTGCCAGCAGCTTAGGGTTGGCTAGCGGGAGCGATGAGCAGTTCTTC. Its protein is CASSLGLASGSDEQFF.

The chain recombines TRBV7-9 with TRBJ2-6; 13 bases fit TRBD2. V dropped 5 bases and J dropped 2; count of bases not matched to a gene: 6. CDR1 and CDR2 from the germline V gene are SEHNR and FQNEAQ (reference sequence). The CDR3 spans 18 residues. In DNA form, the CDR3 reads TGTGCCAGCAGCCTAGGACTAGCGGGAGTAGCTGGGGCCAACGTCCTGACTTTC. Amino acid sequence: CASSLGLAGVAGANVLTF.

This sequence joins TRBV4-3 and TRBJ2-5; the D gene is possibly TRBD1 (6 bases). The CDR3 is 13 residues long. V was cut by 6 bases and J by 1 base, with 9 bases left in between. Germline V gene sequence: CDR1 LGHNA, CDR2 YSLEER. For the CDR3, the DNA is TGCGCCAGCAGTCGGACAGTCCAAGAGACCCAGTACTTC. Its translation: CASSRTVQETQYF.

CDR3 region: CASSGGLAPNTGELFF. In nucleotides, the CDR3 is TGTGCCAGCAGCGGAGGACTAGCCCCCAACACCGGGGAGCTGTTTTTT. V is TRBV9 and J is TRBJ2-2; 8 positions match TRBD2. The CDR3 runs 16 residues. Looked up from germline, CDR1 is SGDLS and CDR2 is YYNGEE. V trimming: 3 bases; J trimming: 2 bases; junction bases outside the gene matches: 6.

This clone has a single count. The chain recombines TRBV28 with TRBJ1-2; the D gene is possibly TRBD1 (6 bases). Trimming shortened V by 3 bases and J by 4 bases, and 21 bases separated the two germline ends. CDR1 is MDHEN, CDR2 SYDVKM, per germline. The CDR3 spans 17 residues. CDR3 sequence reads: CASSLRVFTGPLYGYTF. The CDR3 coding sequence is TGTGCCAGCAGTTTGAGAGTATTCACAGGGCCCCTCTATGGCTACACCTTC.

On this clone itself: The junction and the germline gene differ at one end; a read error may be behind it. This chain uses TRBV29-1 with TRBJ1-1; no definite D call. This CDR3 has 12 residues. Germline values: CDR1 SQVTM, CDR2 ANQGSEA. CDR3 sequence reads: CGVGRTNTEAFF. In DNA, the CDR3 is TGCGGCGTCGGGAGGACTAACACTGAAGCTTTCTTT.

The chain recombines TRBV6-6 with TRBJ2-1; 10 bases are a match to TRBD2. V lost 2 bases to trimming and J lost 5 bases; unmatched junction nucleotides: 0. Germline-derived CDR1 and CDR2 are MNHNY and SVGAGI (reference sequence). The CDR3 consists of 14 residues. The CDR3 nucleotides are TGTGCCAGCAGTTACGGGACTAGCGACAATGAGCAGTTCTTC. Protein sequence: CASSYGTSDNEQFF.

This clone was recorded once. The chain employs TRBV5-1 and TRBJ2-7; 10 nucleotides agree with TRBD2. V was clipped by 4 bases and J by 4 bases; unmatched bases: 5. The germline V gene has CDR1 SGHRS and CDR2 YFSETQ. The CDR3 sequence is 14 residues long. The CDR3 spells CASSPSGREYEQYF. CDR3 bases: TGCGCCAGCAGCCCTAGCGGGAGAGAGTACGAGCAGTACTTC.

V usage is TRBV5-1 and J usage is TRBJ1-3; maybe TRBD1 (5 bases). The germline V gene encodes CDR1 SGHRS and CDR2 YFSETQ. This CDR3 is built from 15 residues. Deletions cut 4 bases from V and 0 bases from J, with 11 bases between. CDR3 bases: TGCGCCAGCAGCCTCGACAGTGGCTCTGGAAACACCATATATTTT. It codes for CASSLDSGSGNTIYF.

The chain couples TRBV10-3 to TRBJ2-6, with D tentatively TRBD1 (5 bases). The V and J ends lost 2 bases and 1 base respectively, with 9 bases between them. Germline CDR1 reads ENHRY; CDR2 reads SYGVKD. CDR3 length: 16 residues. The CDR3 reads CAISELQGSGANVLTF. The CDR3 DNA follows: TGTGCCATCAGTGAGCTCCAGGGTTCTGGGGCCAACGTCCTGACTTTC.

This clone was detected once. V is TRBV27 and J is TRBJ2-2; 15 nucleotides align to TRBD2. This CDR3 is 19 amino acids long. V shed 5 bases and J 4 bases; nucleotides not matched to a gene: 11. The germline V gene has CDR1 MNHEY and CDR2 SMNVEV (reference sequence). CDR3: CASSLQTGLAGGITGELFF. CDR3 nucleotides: TGTGCCAGCAGTCTTCAAACGGGACTAGCGGGAGGAATCACCGGGGAGCTGTTTTTT.

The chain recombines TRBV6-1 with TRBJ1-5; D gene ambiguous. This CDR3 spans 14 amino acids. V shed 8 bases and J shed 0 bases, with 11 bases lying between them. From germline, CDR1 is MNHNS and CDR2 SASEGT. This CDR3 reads CASLGGSSNQPQHF. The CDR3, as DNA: TGTGCCAGCCTCGGAGGGAGTAGCAATCAGCCCCAGCATTTT.

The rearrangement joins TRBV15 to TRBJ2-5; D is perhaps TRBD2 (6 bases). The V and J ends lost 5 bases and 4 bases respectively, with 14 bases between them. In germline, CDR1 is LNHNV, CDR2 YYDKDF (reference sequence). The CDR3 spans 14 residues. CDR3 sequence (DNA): TGTGCCACCAGCGCCACTAGCTCCGGAGAGACCCAGTACTTC. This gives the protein CATSATSSGETQYF.

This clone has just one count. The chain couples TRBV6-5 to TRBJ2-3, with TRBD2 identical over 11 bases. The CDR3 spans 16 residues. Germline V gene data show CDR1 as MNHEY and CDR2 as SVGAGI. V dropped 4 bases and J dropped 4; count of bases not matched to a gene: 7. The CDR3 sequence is CASSSLAGGPPDTQYF. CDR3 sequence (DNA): TGTGCCAGCAGTTCATTAGCGGGAGGGCCCCCAGATACGCAGTATTTT.

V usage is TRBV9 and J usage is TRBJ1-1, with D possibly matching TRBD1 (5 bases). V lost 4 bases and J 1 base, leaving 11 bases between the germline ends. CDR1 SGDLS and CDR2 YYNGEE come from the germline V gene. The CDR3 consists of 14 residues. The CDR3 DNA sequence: TGTGCCAGCAGCCTGCAGGGCGGGAACACTGAAGCTTTCTTT. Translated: CASSLQGGNTEAFF.

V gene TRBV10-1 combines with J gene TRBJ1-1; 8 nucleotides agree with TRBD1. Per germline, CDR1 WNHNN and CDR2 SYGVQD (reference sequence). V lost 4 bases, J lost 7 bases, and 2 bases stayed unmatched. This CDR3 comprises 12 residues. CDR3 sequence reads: CASSGTGCEAFF. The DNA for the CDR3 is TGCGCCAGCAGTGGGACAGGGTGTGAAGCTTTCTTT.

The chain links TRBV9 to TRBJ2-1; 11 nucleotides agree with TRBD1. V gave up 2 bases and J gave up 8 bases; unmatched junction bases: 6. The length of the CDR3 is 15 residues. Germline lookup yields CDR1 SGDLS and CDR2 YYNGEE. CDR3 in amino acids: CASSVDRGRGDEQFF. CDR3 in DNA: TGTGCCAGCAGCGTGGACAGGGGGCGCGGCGATGAGCAGTTCTTC.

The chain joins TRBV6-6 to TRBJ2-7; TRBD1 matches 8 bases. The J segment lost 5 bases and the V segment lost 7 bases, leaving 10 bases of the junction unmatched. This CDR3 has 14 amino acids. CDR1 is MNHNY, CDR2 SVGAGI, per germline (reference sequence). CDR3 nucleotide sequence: TGTGCCAGCACCCCACTGGACAGGGAGCACGAGCAGTACTTC. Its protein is CASTPLDREHEQYF.

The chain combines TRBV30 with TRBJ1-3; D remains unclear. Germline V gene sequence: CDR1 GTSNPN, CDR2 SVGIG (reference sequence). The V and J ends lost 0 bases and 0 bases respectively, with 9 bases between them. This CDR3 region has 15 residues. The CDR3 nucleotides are TGTGCCTGGAGTGTTGGGCAACGCTCTGGAAACACCATATATTTT. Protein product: CAWSVGQRSGNTIYF.

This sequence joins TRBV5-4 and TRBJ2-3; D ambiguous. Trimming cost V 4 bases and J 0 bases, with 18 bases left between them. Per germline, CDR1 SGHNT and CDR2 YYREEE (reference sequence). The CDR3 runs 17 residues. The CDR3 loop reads CASSPRLEPPSTDTQYF. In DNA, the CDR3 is TGTGCCAGCAGCCCCCGGCTAGAACCTCCTAGCACAGATACGCAGTATTTT. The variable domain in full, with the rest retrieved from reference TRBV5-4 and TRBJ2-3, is ETGVTQSPTHLIKTRGQQVTLRCSSQSGHNTVSWYQQALGQGPQFIFQYYREEENGRGNFPPRFSGLQFPNYSSELNVNALELDDSALYLCASSPRLEPPSTDTQYFGPGTRLTVL.

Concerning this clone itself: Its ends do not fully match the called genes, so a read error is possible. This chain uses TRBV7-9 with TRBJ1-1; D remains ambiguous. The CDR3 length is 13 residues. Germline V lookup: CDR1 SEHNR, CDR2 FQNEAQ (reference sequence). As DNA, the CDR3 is TGTGCCAGCAGGTTAGACATAAACACTGAAGCTTTCTTT. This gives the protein CASRLDINTEAFF.

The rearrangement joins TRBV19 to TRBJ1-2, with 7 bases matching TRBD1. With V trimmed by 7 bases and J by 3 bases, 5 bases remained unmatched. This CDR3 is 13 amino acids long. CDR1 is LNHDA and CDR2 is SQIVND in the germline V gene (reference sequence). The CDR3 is CASNAGGDYGYTF. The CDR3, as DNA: TGTGCCAGTAATGCAGGGGGTGACTATGGCTACACCTTC.

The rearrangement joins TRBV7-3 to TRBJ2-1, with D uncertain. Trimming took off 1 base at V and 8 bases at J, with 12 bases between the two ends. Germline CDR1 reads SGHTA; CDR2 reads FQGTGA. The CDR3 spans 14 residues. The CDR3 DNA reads TGTGCCAGCAGCTTAAATCCACTGCCCGATGAGCAGTTCTTC. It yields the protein CASSLNPLPDEQFF.

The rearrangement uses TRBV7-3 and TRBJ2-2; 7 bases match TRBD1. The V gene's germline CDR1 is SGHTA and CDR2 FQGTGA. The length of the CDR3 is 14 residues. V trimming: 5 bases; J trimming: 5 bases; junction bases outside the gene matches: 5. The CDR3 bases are TGTGCCAGCAGCACGAACAGGGGAACCGGGGAGCTGTTTTTT. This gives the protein CASSTNRGTGELFF.

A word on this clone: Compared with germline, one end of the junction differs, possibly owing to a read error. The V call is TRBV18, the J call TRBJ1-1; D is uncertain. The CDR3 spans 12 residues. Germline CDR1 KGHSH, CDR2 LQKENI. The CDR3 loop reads CASSPNTALRVF. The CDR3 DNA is TGTGCCAGCTCACCGAACACAGCCCTGCGAGTCTTT. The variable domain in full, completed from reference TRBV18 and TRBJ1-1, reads NAGVMQNPRHLVRRRGQEARLRCSPMKGHSHVYWYRQLPEEGLKFMVYLQKENIIDESGMPKERFSAEFPKEGPSILRIQQVVRGDSAAYFCASSPNTALRVFGQGTRLTVV.

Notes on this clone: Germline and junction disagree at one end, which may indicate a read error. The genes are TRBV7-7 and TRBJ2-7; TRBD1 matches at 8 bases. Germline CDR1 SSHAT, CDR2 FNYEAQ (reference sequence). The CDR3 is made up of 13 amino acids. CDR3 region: CASSLNRGNEQYF. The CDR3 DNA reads TGTGCTAGCAGCTTAAACAGGGGGAACGAGCAGTACTTC.

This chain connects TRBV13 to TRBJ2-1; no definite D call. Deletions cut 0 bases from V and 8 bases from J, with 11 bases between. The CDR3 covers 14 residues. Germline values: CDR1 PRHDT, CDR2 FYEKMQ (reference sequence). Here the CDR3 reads CASSLGGWLDEQFF. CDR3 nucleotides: TGTGCCAGCAGCTTAGGGGGCTGGTTGGATGAGCAGTTCTTC.